The 28 T cell receptor beta chains below come from one sample, sequenced in a study of blood T cell repertoires in COVID-19. The repertoire was sequenced with immunoSEQ multiplex PCR; TCRdb's copy has only in-frame clones and lacks some. In the table there are about 220,000 clones, less than 85% of which are singletons. The sequencing input was peripheral blood. These receptors came from an elderly woman with acute or convalescent COVID-19.

The J gene is TRBJ2-5, the V gene TRBV19; the match to TRBD1 covers 12 bases. Looked up from germline, CDR1 is LNHDA and CDR2 is SQIVND (reference sequence). The CDR3 spans 14 residues. V shed 6 bases and J 5 bases; nucleotides not matched to a gene: 4. The CDR3 nucleotides read TGTGCCAGTAGCAGGGGACAGGGGGCCGAGACCCAGTACTTC. It encodes CASSRGQGAETQYF.

CDR3 loop: CASRPGTVSNQPQHF. The CDR3 nucleotides read TGTGCCAGCAGACCCGGGACAGTTAGCAATCAGCCCCAGCATTTT. The chain carries TRBV2 and TRBJ1-5; TRBD1 matches 7 bases. V dropped 6 bases and J dropped 0; count of bases not matched to a gene: 5. This CDR3 has 15 residues. CDR1 and CDR2 (germline): SNHLY, FYNNEI.

The V and J genes are TRBV11-2 and TRBJ1-6; D is unresolved. V lost 1 base and J 9 bases, leaving 13 bases between the germline ends. The germline gives CDR1 SGHAT, CDR2 FQNNGV. The CDR3 has 15 residues. In DNA form, the CDR3 reads TGTGCCAGCAGCTTAGCAGGTCGCGGGGTTTCACCCCTCCACTTT. Translating gives CASSLAGRGVSPLHF.

The chain couples TRBV18 to TRBJ1-3, with D possibly matching TRBD1 (6 bases). V was clipped by 3 bases and J by 4 bases, with 16 bases between them. Germline loops: CDR1 KGHSH, CDR2 LQKENI. The CDR3 sequence is 16 residues long. In nucleotides, the CDR3 is TGTGCCAGCTCACCTACTCCACAGGGATCGGGAAACACCATATATTTT. Its protein product is CASSPTPQGSGNTIYF.

The genes are TRBV3-1 (or the pseudogene TRBV3-2) and TRBJ2-7; 7 bases align to TRBD1. The J segment lost 0 bases and the V segment lost 0 bases, leaving 5 bases of the junction unmatched. The CDR3 consists of 16 residues. Germline lookup yields CDR1 LGHDT and CDR2 YNNKEL (reference sequence). The CDR3 DNA sequence: TGTGCCAGCAGCCAAGATTGCAGGGACAGCTCCTACGAGCAGTACTTC. As protein: CASSQDCRDSSYEQYF.

This rearrangement joins TRBV6-6 to TRBJ2-5; TRBD2 is a possible D gene (6 bases). The CDR3 contains 15 residues. V was clipped by 0 bases and J by 2 bases, with 10 bases between them. Germline V gene data show CDR1 as MNHNY and CDR2 as SVGAGI (reference sequence). The CDR3 loop is CASSYSARGQETQYF. The DNA of the CDR3 is TGTGCCAGCAGTTACTCGGCGCGGGGACAAGAGACCCAGTACTTC.

This chain uses TRBV5-1 with TRBJ2-7; D possibly corresponds to TRBD1 (6 bases). The germline V and J ends were trimmed by 3 bases and 0 bases, with 10 bases remaining between them. The germline V gene encodes CDR1 SGHRS and CDR2 YFSETQ. There are 14 residues in the CDR3. This chain's CDR3 is CASSSGQNSYEQYF. In nucleotides, the CDR3 is TGCGCCAGCAGCTCGGGACAAAACTCCTACGAGCAGTACTTC.

J is TRBJ1-1 and V is TRBV10-3; D possibly corresponds to TRBD1 (5 bases). This CDR3 is built from 13 residues. The V end lost 6 bases, the J end lost 1 base, and 9 bases lay between the germline ends. Germline V gives CDR1 ENHRY, CDR2 SYGVKD. The CDR3 DNA is TGTGCCATCAGGCAGGGTACGAACACTGAAGCTTTCTTT. Its translation: CAIRQGTNTEAFF.

This clone appeared a single time. V gene TRBV21-1 combines with J gene TRBJ2-7; the listed D gene, TRBD1, was not tested against the DNA. TRBV21-1 counts as a pseudogene. This CDR3 spans 14 amino acids. The CDR3 reads CASSKVPRTYEQYF. CDR3 sequence (DNA): TGTGCCAGCAGCAAAGTGCCCAGGACCTACGAGCAGTACTTC.

The chain links TRBV7-3 to TRBJ2-1; TRBD2 agrees at 12 bases. Looked up from germline, CDR1 is SGHTA and CDR2 is FQGTGA. V lost 5 bases, J lost 6 bases, and 5 bases stayed unmatched. This CDR3 has 15 residues. For the CDR3, the DNA is TGTGCCAGCAGCGCGACTAGCGGGGGAGTCAATGAGCAGTTCTTC. It is translated as CASSATSGGVNEQFF.

This clone was observed a handful of times. The chain employs TRBV6-5 and TRBJ2-7; 7 positions agree with TRBD2. CDR1 and CDR2 (germline): MNHEY, SVGAGI. The CDR3 is made up of 16 amino acids. With 0 bases clipped from V and 5 bases from J, the junction kept 10 bases outside the gene matches. CDR3 protein: CASSYSGAGVKDEQYF. CDR3 coding DNA: TGTGCCAGCAGTTACTCAGGTGCGGGGGTCAAGGACGAGCAGTACTTC.

The V call is TRBV19, the J call TRBJ2-1, with 11 nucleotides matching TRBD2. The CDR3 totals 19 residues. J was trimmed by 6 bases and V by 0 bases; bases with no gene match: 13. The germline V gene has CDR1 LNHDA and CDR2 SQIVND (reference sequence). DNA of the CDR3: TGTGCCAGTAGTATAGATGGTAGCGGGGGGGCCCAATATTTCAATGAGCAGTTCTTC. Its protein product is CASSIDGSGGAQYFNEQFF.

The V call is TRBV7-9, the J call TRBJ1-1; D not resolved. The V gene's germline CDR1 is SEHNR and CDR2 FQNEAQ (reference sequence). Trimming took 1 base from V and 0 from J, leaving 9 bases between them. The length of the CDR3 is 15 residues. Here the CDR3 reads CASSLGQAMNTEAFF. The CDR3 nucleotides read TGTGCCAGCAGCTTAGGGCAGGCTATGAACACTGAAGCTTTCTTT. The whole variable domain, filled in from reference TRBV7-9 and TRBJ1-1, reads DTGVSQNPRHKITKRGQNVTFRCDPISEHNRLYWYRQTLGQGPEFLTYFQNEAQLEKSRLLSDRFSAERPKGSFSTLEIQRTEQGDSAMYLCASSLGQAMNTEAFFGQGTRLTVV.

V and J are TRBV10-2 and TRBJ2-7, with 11 bases matching TRBD2. The CDR3 runs to 15 residues. Germline loops: CDR1 WSHSY, CDR2 SAAADI. With 10 bases clipped from V and 4 bases from J, the junction kept 12 bases outside the gene matches. CDR3 in DNA: TGCGCCACCAGGGAGGCTAGCGGGGGGTCTTACGAGCAGTACTTC. This translates into CATREASGGSYEQYF.

This chain joins TRBV10-3 and TRBJ1-4, with TRBD1 identical over 9 bases. The J segment lost 4 bases and the V segment lost 10 bases, leaving 7 bases of the junction unmatched. Per germline, CDR1 ENHRY and CDR2 SYGVKD. The CDR3 loop spans 14 amino acids. CDR3 in amino acids: CASAPGQGNEKLFF. The CDR3 nucleotides are TGTGCCAGCGCCCCGGGACAGGGTAATGAAAAACTGTTTTTT.

CDR3: CASSGTGTVNTEAFF. CDR3 DNA: TGTGCCAGTAGCGGGACCGGGACAGTGAACACTGAAGCTTTCTTT. This sequence joins TRBV19 and TRBJ1-1; the match to TRBD1 covers 7 bases. V dropped 6 bases and J dropped 0; count of bases not matched to a gene: 7. Germline values: CDR1 LNHDA, CDR2 SQIVND (reference sequence). The CDR3 loop spans 15 amino acids.

The chain combines TRBV7-2 with TRBJ1-1, with 8 nucleotides matching TRBD1. There are 14 residues in the CDR3. Germline-derived CDR1 and CDR2 are SGHTA and FQGNSA. The V and J ends lost 1 base and 8 bases, in that order; junction bases with no gene match: 6. The chain's CDR3 is CASSLGSAGGEAFF. The CDR3 nucleotides read TGTGCCAGCAGCTTAGGTTCGGCAGGGGGCGAAGCTTTCTTT.

The chain has TRBV24-1 and TRBJ2-1; TRBD2 matches at 7 bases. With V trimmed by 4 bases and J by 2 bases, 7 bases remained unmatched. CDR3 length: 16 residues. Germline-derived CDR1 and CDR2 are KGHDR and SFDVKD. The CDR3 is CATSDPSGGAYNEQFF. DNA for the CDR3: TGTGCCACCAGTGACCCCTCGGGGGGAGCCTACAATGAGCAGTTCTTC.

V gene TRBV28 combines with J gene TRBJ1-1; TRBD1 might be the D (6 bases). The ends were cut back, 7 bases at V and 11 bases at J, with 26 bases in the middle. CDR1 is MDHEN, CDR2 SYDVKM, per germline. This CDR3 has 15 amino acids. The CDR3 sequence is CASTMPPGGAGRAFF. The CDR3 nucleotides are TGTGCCAGCACCATGCCCCCGGGGGGGGCTGGGCGGGCTTTCTTT.

This clone was counted only a few times. This sequence joins TRBV5-1 and TRBJ2-5, with D possibly TRBD2 on 5 matching bases. CDR1 is SGHRS and CDR2 is YFSETQ in the germline V gene. The CDR3 has 16 residues. The V end was cut by 0 bases, the J end by 5 bases, with 17 bases between. For the CDR3, the DNA is TGCGCCAGCAGCTTGGTGTTGGGCCCTAGGGAGGAGACCCAGTACTTC. It specifies CASSLVLGPREETQYF.

The chain uses TRBV7-3 and TRBJ2-1; TRBD2 is a possible D gene (7 bases). The CDR3 contains 16 residues. Per the germline V gene, CDR1 is SGHTA and CDR2 is FQGTGA. V was trimmed by 2 bases and J by 5 bases, leaving 16 bases between them. The CDR3 is CASSLRGGGLNNEQFF. Here the CDR3 DNA reads TGTGCCAGCAGCTTACGGGGCGGGGGCTTAAACAATGAGCAGTTCTTC.

The chain has TRBV2 and TRBJ2-2; 7 bases align to TRBD1. Germline lookup yields CDR1 SNHLY and CDR2 FYNNEI. The CDR3 consists of 15 residues. The V gene end was trimmed by 5 bases and the J gene end by 1 base; junction bases not matched to a gene: 4. The CDR3 sequence: CASSTQGLNTGELFF. The CDR3, as DNA: TGTGCCAGCAGTACACAGGGGCTGAACACCGGGGAGCTGTTTTTT.

There are a few counts of this clone. The V call is TRBV5-4, the J call TRBJ2-1; TRBD2 aligns across 8 bases. Germline V gene data show CDR1 as SGHNT and CDR2 as YYREEE (reference sequence). V was clipped by 2 bases and J by 2 bases; unmatched bases: 3. The CDR3 has 15 amino acids. The CDR3, as DNA: TGTGCCAGCAGCTTAGGCGGGGGGACCTACAATGAGCAGTTCTTC. Amino acid sequence: CASSLGGGTYNEQFF. The full variable domain, in which reference TRBV5-4 and TRBJ2-1 provide the parts outside the CDR3, is ETGVTQSPTHLIKTRGQQVTLRCSSQSGHNTVSWYQQALGQGPQFIFQYYREEENGRGNFPPRFSGLQFPNYSSELNVNALELDDSALYLCASSLGGGTYNEQFFGPGTRLTVL.

The rearrangement joins TRBV28 to TRBJ2-7, with D maybe TRBD2 (6 bases). Germline V gene sequence: CDR1 MDHEN, CDR2 SYDVKM. This CDR3 has 12 residues. Trimming removed 2 bases from V and 9 bases from J, with 11 bases in between. CDR3 in DNA: TGTGCCAGCAGTTTAGGGTTCGGGGGGCAGTACTTC. Translating it yields CASSLGFGGQYF. Full variable domain (outside the CDR3, taken from reference TRBV28 and TRBJ2-7): DVKVTQSSRYLVKRTGEKVFLECVQDMDHENMFWYRQDPGLGLRLIYFSYDVKMKEKGDIPEGYSVSREKKERFSLILESASTNQTSMYLCASSLGFGGQYFGPGTRLTVT.

The chain employs TRBV3-1 (or the pseudogene TRBV3-2) and TRBJ1-6; TRBD1 matches at 10 bases. The CDR3 is made up of 18 amino acids. From germline, CDR1 is LGHDT and CDR2 YNNKEL (reference sequence). The V and J ends lost 0 bases and 9 bases, in that order; junction bases with no gene match: 11. Here the CDR3 DNA reads TGTGCCAGCAGCCAAGAATTTGGGGGACAGGGGAGTGGTTCACCCCTCCACTTT. This gives the protein CASSQEFGGQGSGSPLHF.

The chain couples TRBV4-2 to TRBJ1-2, with TRBD1 identical over 10 bases. Germline loops: CDR1 LGHNA, CDR2 YNFKEQ. This CDR3 spans 16 amino acids. V lost 4 bases and J lost 8; bases outside the gene matches: 13. The CDR3 here is CASSPTAGTGVVGYTF. CDR3 coding DNA: TGTGCCAGCAGCCCTACCGCCGGGACAGGGGTGGTCGGCTACACCTTC.

The chain employs TRBV5-6 and TRBJ2-7; D possibly corresponds to TRBD2 (6 bases). CDR1 is SGHDT and CDR2 is YYEEEE in the germline V gene. The germline V and J ends were trimmed by 3 bases and 1 base, with 17 bases remaining between them. CDR3 size: 16 residues. The CDR3 DNA sequence: TGTGCCAGCAGCTCGGGACTCCTCTTGCGTTCCTACGAGCAGTACTTC. Its protein is CASSSGLLLRSYEQYF. Together with reference TRBV5-6 and TRBJ2-7, the CDR3 gives the full variable domain: DAGVTQSPTHLIKTRGQQVTLRCSPKSGHDTVSWYQQALGQGPQFIFQYYEEEERQRGNFPDRFSGHQFPNYSSELNVNALLLGDSALYLCASSSGLLLRSYEQYFGPGTRLTVT.

The chain joins TRBV9 to TRBJ1-3; D gene uncertain. The CDR3 totals 15 residues. V gave up 3 bases and J gave up 2 bases, with 12 bases separating them. CDR1 is SGDLS and CDR2 is YYNGEE in the germline V gene. CDR3: CASSALGGTGNTIYF. The DNA for the CDR3 is TGTGCCAGCAGCGCCTTGGGAGGGACTGGAAACACCATATATTTT. Combining the CDR3 with reference TRBV9 and TRBJ1-3 gives the whole variable domain DSGVTQTPKHLITATGQRVTLRCSPRSGDLSVYWYQQSLDQGLQFLIQYYNGEERAKGNILERFSAQQFPDLHSELNLSSLELGDSALYFCASSALGGTGNTIYFGEGSWLTVV.